This T cell receptor beta chain was sequenced during a study of shared clonotypes between healthy human individuals. From germline, CDR1 is MDHEN and CDR2 SYDVKM. The CDR3 has 14 amino acids. Trimming took 4 bases from V and 7 from J; bases not matched to a gene: 8. The data were produced by immunoSEQ multiplex PCR, yet TCRdb's version contains in-frame clones alone and is incomplete. The data hold over 850,000 clones, with more than 75% observed a single time. The specimen sequenced was memory CD4+ T cells from PBMCs. Subset indicated: CD45RA-negative fraction. This rearrangement joins TRBV28 to TRBJ1-2, with TRBD1 matching 8 bases. This receptor was obtained from a man aged 18 to 30 in good health. Some clones in this sample may be carry-over from other donors' samples. The CDR3 DNA sequence: TGTGCCAGCAGTTCCCCAGGGGGCAGCCCTGGCTACACCTTC. It codes for CASSSPGGSPGYTF.